In this sample, the clone carrying this TCR beta chain turned up once. Its antigen is unknown. A read error may produce the germline difference seen at one junction end. This entry is derived from a study of tumor-infiltrating lymphocytes in primary liver carcinoma. The overall study: Recorded tumor stage was T1-T3 N0M0, with diameters of roughly 4.2 to 11 cm.

Study results and caveats: Tumors reached a significantly greater top-250-clone fraction than blood did (p = 0.039).

Germline CDR1 SGHAT, CDR2 FQDESV (reference sequence). This CDR3 has 14 residues. The source material, roughly 18-30 mg of unsorted bulk tissue, was used to co-extract RNA and DNA. Treatment-naive at the time, the patients had chronic HBV infection. Using a constant-region primer together with ProtoScript II reverse transcriptase, TCR beta cDNA was made from roughly 540 ng of total RNA. Library construction for TCR beta comprised three nested multiplex PCR rounds performed with slightly modified ARM-PCR. TRBV1-TRBV30 forward primers paired with a C-beta reverse primer were used in the first two PCR rounds, which ran approximately 10 cycles each. TCRdb re-called the multiplex PCR reads with MiXCR, one entry per CDR3 protein. Altogether fewer than 85,000 distinct CDR3 sequences are present, roughly 72% being singletons, with the ten largest covering about 26%.

The receptor was isolated from a man in his forties with primary liver carcinoma and hepatitis B virus infection. The chain is built from TRBV11-1 and TRBJ2-5; the match to TRBD1 covers 7 bases. Material for sequencing was tumor-adjacent normal liver tissue. The CDR3 DNA is TGTACCAGCAATGGACAGGTGGAGGTGGGGACCCAGTACTTC. Its protein is CTSNGQVEVGTQYF. The full variable domain, in which reference TRBV11-1 and TRBJ2-5 provide the parts outside the CDR3, is EAEVAQSPRYKITEKSQAVAFWCDPISGHATLYWYRQILGQGPELLVQFQDESVVDDSQLPKDRFSAERLKGVDSTLKIQPAELGDSAMYLCTSNGQVEVGTQYFGPGTRLLVL.